These 17 T cell receptor beta chains were all obtained from the same sample, sequenced in a study of a mutant IDH1 vaccine in newly diagnosed glioma. No cognate antigen is known for these TCRs. Profiled with immunoSEQ multiplex PCR; TCRdb holds only in-frame clones, not every one. The sample yields approximately 60,000 clones, over 80% seen once. Time point indicated: week 23, last vaccination. Vaccination comprised doses that each held 300 ug of mutant IDH1 20-mer peptide, plus topical imiquimod. The sequencing used PBMCs, collected from a glioma patient whose treatment included an IDH1 peptide vaccine. The receptors derive from a man aged 40-49 years with glioma.

The chain joins TRBV7-9 to TRBJ2-3; D is possibly TRBD2 (5 bases). Germline CDR1 SEHNR, CDR2 FQNEAQ (reference sequence). V lost 6 bases and J 0 bases, leaving 10 bases between the germline ends. This CDR3 has 14 residues. CDR3 region: CASRLGGSTDTQYF. The CDR3 bases are TGTGCCAGCAGGTTGGGCGGGAGCACAGATACGCAGTATTTT.

The chain uses TRBV5-5 and TRBJ2-1, with 7 bases that match TRBD1. In germline, CDR1 is SGHKS, CDR2 YYEKEE (reference sequence). V was clipped by 1 base and J by 8 bases; unmatched bases: 9. The CDR3 loop spans 15 amino acids. CDR3 sequence (DNA): TGTGCCAGCAGCTTGAGGGGACAGTATCGCGATGAGCAGTTCTTC. It encodes CASSLRGQYRDEQFF.

The J gene is TRBJ2-2, the V gene TRBV7-3; D call uncertain. V was pared by 4 bases and J by 2 bases, with 17 bases between. The V gene's germline CDR1 is SGHTA and CDR2 FQGTGA. The CDR3 runs 17 residues. The CDR3 here is CASSSTPMKSNTGELFF. CDR3 coding DNA: TGTGCCAGCAGCTCGACCCCAATGAAGTCTAACACCGGGGAGCTGTTTTTT. The complete variable domain, with remaining parts taken from reference TRBV7-3 and TRBJ2-2, reads GAGVSQTPSNKVTEKGKYVELRCDPISGHTALYWYRQSLGQGPEFLIYFQGTGAADDSGLPNDRFFAVRPEGSVSTLKIQRTERGDSAVYLCASSSTPMKSNTGELFFGEGSRLTVL.

V gene TRBV19 combines with J gene TRBJ1-1; 9 nucleotides line up with TRBD1. Germline trimming cut 6 bases from V and 2 bases from J; bases unmatched to any gene: 4. CDR1 LNHDA and CDR2 SQIVND come from the germline V gene (reference sequence). CDR3 length: 14 residues. This CDR3 is CASRWDRVNTEAFF. As DNA, the CDR3 is TGTGCCAGTAGATGGGACAGGGTTAACACTGAAGCTTTCTTT.

CDR3 in DNA: TGTGCCAGCAGCTTACCGACCAGGGGGGTCTATGGCTACACCTTC. This encodes CASSLPTRGVYGYTF. The chain couples TRBV7-9 to TRBJ1-2; 7 nucleotides agree with TRBD1. The CDR3 is 15 residues long. CDR1 SEHNR and CDR2 FQNEAQ come from the germline V gene (reference sequence). V was clipped by 2 bases and J by 4 bases; unmatched bases: 7.

This clone was picked up a small number of times. The chain is built from TRBV15 and TRBJ2-5; D uncertain. This CDR3 comprises 15 residues. V was trimmed by 2 bases and J by 4 bases, leaving 14 bases between them. From germline, CDR1 is LNHNV and CDR2 YYDKDF (reference sequence). The CDR3 loop reads CATSRSTVSGETQYF. The CDR3, as DNA: TGTGCCACCAGCAGATCCACAGTATCTGGAGAGACCCAGTACTTC.

The J gene is TRBJ2-5, the V gene TRBV19; no definite D call. Germline CDR1 LNHDA, CDR2 SQIVND (reference sequence). Trimming cost V 5 bases and J 5 bases, with 12 bases left between them. The CDR3 covers 13 residues. The CDR3 here is CASSPDRPETQYF. The CDR3 coding sequence is TGTGCCAGTAGTCCTGACCGACCGGAGACCCAGTACTTC.

This chain uses TRBV20-1 with TRBJ2-1; D is undetermined. Germline lookup yields CDR1 DFQATT and CDR2 SNEGSKA (reference sequence). The CDR3 totals 11 residues. The V and J ends lost 5 bases and 2 bases respectively, with 4 bases between them. CDR3 sequence (DNA): TGCAGTGCTTATACCTACAATGAGCAGTTCTTC. Its protein is CSAYTYNEQFF.

The CDR3 sequence is CASSLTRDPEAFF. The DNA of the CDR3 is TGTGCCAGCAGCCTAACCCGGGACCCCGAAGCTTTCTTT. The V call is TRBV28, the J call TRBJ1-1, with D possibly TRBD1 on 5 matching bases. V was trimmed by 6 bases and J by 8 bases, leaving 16 bases between them. This CDR3 region has 13 residues. CDR1 is MDHEN, CDR2 SYDVKM, per germline.

The V call is TRBV9, the J call TRBJ2-1; 12 nucleotides line up with TRBD2. CDR1 is SGDLS, CDR2 YYNGEE, per germline. The CDR3 contains 16 residues. V was clipped by 2 bases and J by 4 bases; unmatched bases: 4. The CDR3 bases are TGTGCCAGCAGCGTGCTAGCGGGAGGGAGATACAATGAGCAGTTCTTC. Translating gives CASSVLAGGRYNEQFF. Variable domain in full (rest from reference TRBV9 and TRBJ2-1): DSGVTQTPKHLITATGQRVTLRCSPRSGDLSVYWYQQSLDQGLQFLIQYYNGEERAKGNILERFSAQQFPDLHSELNLSSLELGDSALYFCASSVLAGGRYNEQFFGPGTRLTVL.

The chain recombines TRBV19 with TRBJ2-7, with 12 bases lining up with TRBD2. Per the germline V gene, CDR1 is LNHDA and CDR2 is SQIVND (reference sequence). Trimming at V came to 9 bases and at J to 9 bases, leaving 6 bases not matched to a gene. CDR3 length equals 12 residues. The CDR3 loop is CASGTSGRMQYF. The CDR3 coding sequence is TGTGCCAGCGGGACTAGCGGGCGTATGCAGTACTTC.

The J gene is TRBJ2-7, the V gene TRBV9; TRBD1 matches at 8 bases. Per germline, CDR1 SGDLS and CDR2 YYNGEE. The CDR3 runs 14 residues. J was trimmed by 7 bases and V by 2 bases; bases with no gene match: 8. This CDR3 reads CASSVGQGLGEQYF. CDR3 sequence (DNA): TGTGCCAGCAGCGTTGGACAGGGCCTGGGGGAGCAGTACTTC.

A few counts support this clone. This chain links TRBV9 with TRBJ2-2, with D tentatively TRBD1 (6 bases). V was pared by 4 bases and J by 6 bases, with 16 bases between. CDR1 and CDR2 (germline): SGDLS, YYNGEE. The CDR3 has 15 residues. CDR3 coding DNA: TGTGCCAGCAGCCTACGGGGACATAGCCCCGGGGAGCTGTTTTTT. As protein: CASSLRGHSPGELFF.

The CDR3 bases are TGTGCCAGCAGCCTCAGCACAGATACGCAGTATTTT. Translation: CASSLSTDTQYF. This rearrangement joins TRBV9 to TRBJ2-3; no clear D. Germline-derived CDR1 and CDR2 are SGDLS and YYNGEE. V shed 4 bases and J shed 0 bases, with 3 bases lying between them. The CDR3 length is 12 residues.

The chain employs TRBV28 and TRBJ1-5; D call uncertain. The CDR3 consists of 13 residues. The V gene's germline CDR1 is MDHEN and CDR2 SYDVKM. Trimming took 6 bases from V and 4 from J, leaving 10 bases between them. The CDR3 DNA follows: TGTGCCAGCAGACCCGACGGAAATCAGCCCCAGCATTTT. Protein product: CASRPDGNQPQHF. Supplemented by reference TRBV28 and TRBJ1-5, the full variable domain reads DVKVTQSSRYLVKRTGEKVFLECVQDMDHENMFWYRQDPGLGLRLIYFSYDVKMKEKGDIPEGYSVSREKKERFSLILESASTNQTSMYLCASRPDGNQPQHFGDGTRLSIL.

The rearrangement uses TRBV6-5 and TRBJ1-1, with D unresolved. Germline CDR1 is MNHEY and CDR2 is SVGAGI. The ends were cut back, 5 bases at V and 3 bases at J, with 10 bases in the middle. The CDR3 sequence is 13 residues long. Written as DNA, the CDR3 is TGTGCCAGCAGTCGAATAATAGACACTGAAGCTTTCTTT. It is translated as CASSRIIDTEAFF.

The chain employs TRBV28 and TRBJ2-7, with D perhaps matching TRBD1 or TRBD2 (5 bases each). Germline CDR1 reads MDHEN; CDR2 reads SYDVKM. Trimming left V 5 bases short and J 4 bases short, with 21 bases between. The CDR3 extends over 16 amino acids. CDR3: CASSEDRDLGFYEQYF. Here the CDR3 DNA reads TGTGCCAGCAGTGAAGACCGGGACCTGGGATTTTACGAGCAGTACTTC.